The clone carrying this T cell receptor (beta chain) was counted a few times. Its target is unknown. Germline V gene sequence: CDR1 SGHRS, CDR2 YFSETQ. The CDR3 runs 13 residues. The germline V and J ends were trimmed by 4 bases and 2 bases, with 6 bases remaining between them. This sample stems from a study of response to subunit inactivated influenza vaccine. Overall study results and limits: Each seasonal influenza vaccination recruits few new T cells, the authors suggested.

TCRdb fed the RT-PCR reads into MiXCR, producing one record per CDR3 protein. The table includes some 500,000 distinct CDR3 sequences, under 15% detected once. Specimen: PBMCs from blood, collected roughly 47 days after vaccination. The chain recombines TRBV5-1 with TRBJ1-4; D is undetermined. The sequence was collected from a man aged 50 or older who received an inactivated influenza vaccine. In nucleotides, the CDR3 is TGCGCCAGCAGCCGGGGTACTAATGAAAAACTGTTTTTT. Translation gives CASSRGTNEKLFF.